A single sample gave rise to the 4 T cell receptor beta chains below, sequenced in a study of cytomegalovirus exposure and HLA in healthy donors. Amplification used 60 Vbeta primers and 13 Jbeta primers. Sequenced by immunoSEQ multiplex PCR; TCRdb stores in-frame clones only, minus some. The sample lists 65,000 to 90,000 clones; 75% were seen once. Material for sequencing was PBMCs. The receptors stem from a man between 65 and 79 years old in good health and CMV-seronegative.

V and J are TRBV5-6 and TRBJ2-7; TRBD1 aligns across 9 bases. V was pared by 0 bases and J by 4 bases, with 11 bases of the junction left unmatched. Germline CDR1 is SGHDT and CDR2 is YYEEEE. CDR3 length equals 17 residues. The CDR3 protein is CASSLAGTGMTEYEQYF. CDR3 DNA: TGTGCCAGCAGCTTGGCCGGGACAGGGATGACGGAGTACGAGCAGTACTTC.

The rearrangement links TRBV27 to TRBJ1-2; weak D call: TRBD1 (5 bases). V was pared by 6 bases and J by 5 bases, with 7 bases between. CDR3 length: 11 residues. The germline V gene encodes CDR1 MNHEY and CDR2 SMNVEV (reference sequence). DNA for the CDR3: TGTGCCAGCAGAGACAGATATGGCTACACCTTC. Translation: CASRDRYGYTF.

The chain combines TRBV7-2 with TRBJ2-7; D ambiguous. CDR1 and CDR2 (germline): SGHTA, FQGNSA. The CDR3 spans 11 residues. The germline V and J ends were trimmed by 3 bases and 5 bases, with 5 bases remaining between them. The CDR3: CASSFLDEQYF. The CDR3, as DNA: TGTGCCAGCAGCTTCCTAGACGAGCAGTACTTC.

The gene calls are TRBV19 and TRBJ1-1, with D perhaps TRBD1 (6 bases). The germline V gene encodes CDR1 LNHDA and CDR2 SQIVND (reference sequence). CDR3 length: 15 amino acids. The V and J ends lost 5 bases and 4 bases respectively, with 17 bases between them. CDR3 protein: CASSSLGQLLTEAFF. In DNA, the CDR3 is TGTGCCAGTAGTTCCCTCGGACAGCTCCTCACTGAAGCTTTCTTT.